This is a list of T cell receptor beta chains from one sample in a study of cytomegalovirus exposure and HLA in healthy donors. Method: immunoSEQ multiplex PCR; TCRdb's copy keeps in-frame clones and lacks some. Of approximately 170,000 clones listed, 65% to 85% are singletons. Sequenced material: PBMCs. Receptors were obtained from a woman in her thirties or forties in good health and CMV-seropositive. CDR3s include the opening cysteine and the closing phenylalanine or tryptophan. A D gene is named only where the DNA matches it firmly. Size tells how often a clone was seen (once, few, many) or the class of an expanded clone, and some rows leave it out.

length | D | size | J | V | DNA | CDR3
18 | - | - | TRBJ1-5 | TRBV21-1 | TGTGCCAGCAGCAAACGGGGACAGGGGGGTGAGTGCAATCAGCCCCAGCATTTT | CASSKRGQGGECNQPQHF
13 | - | - | TRBJ1-1 | TRBV7-9 | TGTTCCAGCAGCTTAGCGCGGGACACTGAAGCTTTCTTT | CSSSLARDTEAFF
15 | - | - | TRBJ1-2 | TRBV7-8 | TGTGCCAGCAGCTTAGCTCCGTTAGCTAACTATGGCTACACCTTC | CASSLAPLANYGYTF
17 | - | once | TRBJ1-5 | TRBV27 | TGTGCCAGCAGTCCGCAGGGGACGGGGTATAGCAATCAGCCCCAGCATTTT | CASSPQGTGYSNQPQHF
13 | - | - | TRBJ2-1 | TRBV7-8 | TGTGCCAGCAGCTTAGAGGAGGGAAATGAGCAGTTCTTC | CASSLEEGNEQFF
14 | - | - | TRBJ2-5 | TRBV5-1 | TGCGCCAGCAGGTCACAGGGGGGGCAAGAGACCCAGTACTTC | CASRSQGGQETQYF
15 | - | - | TRBJ1-2 | TRBV4-2 | TGTGCCAGCAGCCAAGAGCTGATAACCATGGGCGGCTACACCTTC | CASSQELITMGGYTF
16 | - | - | TRBJ2-2 | TRBV7-3 | TGTGCCAGCAGCTTAACTCCAGGGTCGAACACCGGGGAGCTGTTTTTT | CASSLTPGSNTGELFF
15 | - | - | TRBJ1-6 | TRBV27 | TGTGCCAGCAGTTTATCGACTGCCTGGGGGGGTCCCCTCCACTTT | CASSLSTAWGGPLHF
14 | TRBD1 | - | TRBJ1-1 | TRBV7-2 | TGTGCCAGCAGCTTACAGGGGGAGAGGACTGAAGCTTTCTTT | CASSLQGERTEAFF
13 | - | - | TRBJ2-3 | TRBV7-8 | TGTGCCAGCAGCTTAGGCCGGTCAGATACGCAGTATTTT | CASSLGRSDTQYF
16 | - | once | TRBJ1-2 | TRBV5-4 | TGTGCCAGCAGACCCCCGGGGTCCCAAACTAACTATGGCTACACCTTC | CASRPPGSQTNYGYTF
17 | TRBD2 | - | TRBJ2-5 | TRBV7-9 | TGTTCCAGCAGCTTAGGGACTAGCGGGGGGGCTACGGAGACCCAGTACTTC | CSSSLGTSGGATETQYF
16 | TRBD2 | - | TRBJ2-1 | TRBV30 | TGTGCCTGGACTAGCGGGGGCCAGACCCAGAGCAATGAGCAGTTCTTC | CAWTSGGQTQSNEQFF
14 | - | - | TRBJ1-6 | TRBV5-1 | TGCGCCAGCAGTCCCGAGGTATCGAATTCACCCCTCCACTTT | CASSPEVSNSPLHF
17 | - | - | TRBJ1-2 | TRBV7-2 | TGTGCCAGCAGATTGATCAGGGGTGCCCCAGCTAACTATGGCTACACCTTC | CASRLIRGAPANYGYTF
15 | TRBD1 | - | TRBJ1-2 | TRBV11-2 | TGTGCCAGCAGCATTACAGGGGGCCAAGGAAGTGGCTACACCTTC | CASSITGGQGSGYTF
14 | - | - | TRBJ1-2 | TRBV5-1 | TGCGCCAGCAGCTTCGACAGCCTAAACTATGGCTACACCTTC | CASSFDSLNYGYTF
14 | TRBD1 | - | TRBJ1-6 | TRBV6-6 | TGTGCCAGCATCCCAGGGGGCCATAATTCACCCCTCCACTTT | CASIPGGHNSPLHF
16 | TRBD2 | - | TRBJ2-3 | TRBV6-6 | TGTGCCAGCAGTTTAGGTACTAGCGGGGGGACAGATACGCAGTATTTT | CASSLGTSGGTDTQYF
15 | TRBD1 | - | TRBJ1-2 | TRBV10-3 | TGTGCCAGTAAAGCGGACAGGGAAATTTGGTATGGCTACACCTTC | CASKADREIWYGYTF
13 | TRBD1 | - | TRBJ1-2 | TRBV6-5 | TGTGCCAGCAGATTCGGGACAGGCTATGGCTACACCTTC | CASRFGTGYGYTF
12 | - | - | TRBJ2-7 | TRBV2 | TGTGCCAGCAGTGACAGCGCCTACGAGCAGTACTTC | CASSDSAYEQYF
16 | TRBD2 | - | TRBJ2-3 | TRBV4-2 | TGTGCCAGCAGCCAGCTCCCGGGACTAGACACAGATACGCAGTATTTT | CASSQLPGLDTDTQYF
15 | - | - | TRBJ2-5 | TRBV6-1 | TGTGCCAGCAGTGGACTAAGCCCGGGTAAGGAGACCCAGTACTTC | CASSGLSPGKETQYF
14 | - | - | TRBJ1-5 | TRBV2 | TGTGCCAGCAGTGTCGGGGTTCCAAATCAGCCCCAGCATTTT | CASSVGVPNQPQHF
16 | - | - | TRBJ2-2 | TRBV7-9 | TGTGCCAGCAGCAGTAGTGGGACTGCGAACACCGGGGAGCTGTTTTTT | CASSSSGTANTGELFF
14 | TRBD2 | few | TRBJ2-3 | TRBV28 | TGTGCCAGCAGTCGGGGAGGGGGCACAGATACGCAGTATTTT | CASSRGGGTDTQYF
16 | - | - | TRBJ1-3 | TRBV2 | TGTGCCAGCAGTGTTTCTACAGGGAGCTCTGGAAACACCATATATTTT | CASSVSTGSSGNTIYF
15 | TRBD1 | - | TRBJ1-5 | TRBV2 | TGTGCCAGCAGGATGGACAGGGGACGCAATCAGCCCCAGCATTTT | CASRMDRGRNQPQHF
14 | - | few | TRBJ1-3 | TRBV19 | TGTGCCAGTAGTATGGAGACGGGGGGAAACACCATATATTTT | CASSMETGGNTIYF
13 | - | few | TRBJ2-7 | TRBV7-2 | TGTGCCAGCAGCTCACTTTCAGGGTACGAGCAGTACTTC | CASSSLSGYEQYF
13 | - | - | TRBJ2-7 | TRBV5-4 | TGTGCCAGCAGCTTTGGACAGTCCTACGAGCAGTACTTC | CASSFGQSYEQYF
15 | - | once | TRBJ1-3 | TRBV12-5 | TGTGCTAGTGGTTTGTCCCCAGGGTTCGGAAACACCATATATTTT | CASGLSPGFGNTIYF
15 | TRBD2 | - | TRBJ2-2 | TRBV2 | TGTGCCAGCAGAACTAGCGGGGGGGCCACCGGGGAGCTGTTTTTT | CASRTSGGATGELFF
14 | - | - | TRBJ2-7 | TRBV28 | TGTGCCAGCAGTTTATTTCAGGGAGGCTACGAGCAGTACTTC | CASSLFQGGYEQYF
14 | - | once | TRBJ1-1 | TRBV7-6 | TGTGCCAGCAGCTTAGGTTCCTTGAGCACTGAAGCTTTCTTT | CASSLGSLSTEAFF
12 | - | once | TRBJ2-5 | TRBV7-2 | TGTGCCAGCAGCTTCAGGGCAGAGACCCAGTACTTC | CASSFRAETQYF
15 | - | few | TRBJ1-2 | TRBV7-9 | TGTGCCAGCAGCTTATTGGCCTTGGGGGACACCGGCTACACCTTC | CASSLLALGDTGYTF
11 | - | - | TRBJ2-7 | TRBV7-9 | TGTGCCAGCAGCACTTACTACGAGCAGTACTTC | CASSTYYEQYF
14 | - | - | TRBJ2-3 | TRBV5-6 | TGTGCCAGCAGCTTGGACAGTGACACAGATACGCAGTATTTT | CASSLDSDTDTQYF
15 | TRBD1 | - | TRBJ2-4 | TRBV5-1 | TGCGCCAGCAGCTTGGTGCAGGGGGAGACGTCCAGTCAGTACTTC | CASSLVQGETSSQYF